Below, 26 T cell receptor beta chains from the same sample are listed, as sequenced in a study of blood T cell repertoires in COVID-19 (dated by TCRdb to the early 2020s). The library relied on the immunoSEQ multiplex PCR assay. TCRdb provides this immuneACCESS table in a form limited to in-frame rearrangements. Some clones are lacking; in checked studies, under half of them reflect an unresolved V gene, and why the rest are absent is not known. The sample yields 110,000 or so clones; 70% to 90% were counted once. Clones ranked in the top ten supply 3.4% of the sample. Input material: peripheral blood. These receptors were obtained from a man aged 35 to 55 with acute or convalescent COVID-19.

The chain links TRBV15 to TRBJ1-5; TRBD1 agrees at 8 bases. This CDR3 has 15 residues. V lost 0 bases, J lost 6 bases, and 4 bases stayed unmatched. In germline, CDR1 is LNHNV, CDR2 YYDKDF (reference sequence). The CDR3 spells CATSRDPGGGQPQHF. Written as DNA, the CDR3 is TGTGCCACCAGCAGAGATCCAGGGGGCGGTCAGCCCCAGCATTTT.

In its sample, this clone was seen a few times. The rearrangement uses TRBV4-1 and TRBJ1-2; D gene ambiguous. Germline V gives CDR1 MGHRA, CDR2 YSYEKL. CDR3 length equals 16 residues. V gave up 5 bases and J gave up 2 bases, with 18 bases separating them. The CDR3 loop reads CASSKVASGTNYGYTF. CDR3 sequence (DNA): TGCGCCAGCAGCAAAGTCGCGAGCGGCACCAACTATGGCTACACCTTC.

This clone was seen just once. This chain uses TRBV27 with TRBJ2-7; D is uncertain. The V gene's germline CDR1 is MNHEY and CDR2 SMNVEV (reference sequence). The ends were cut back, 8 bases at V and 4 bases at J, with 18 bases in the middle. This CDR3 is 14 amino acids long. The CDR3 spells CASAMVRRLYEQYF. CDR3 DNA: TGTGCCAGCGCAATGGTGAGGCGGTTGTACGAGCAGTACTTC.

The chain combines TRBV2 with TRBJ2-7; a possible D gene is TRBD2 (5 bases). Germline V gene data show CDR1 as SNHLY and CDR2 as FYNNEI. There are 13 residues in the CDR3. The V and J ends lost 7 bases and 2 bases respectively, with 12 bases between them. The CDR3 DNA follows: TGTGCCAGCATCCTCGACGGGACCTACGAGCAGTACTTC. Translating gives CASILDGTYEQYF.

The chain couples TRBV11-3 to TRBJ2-2; D is possibly TRBD2 (5 bases). This CDR3 is 18 amino acids long. V lost 2 bases and J lost 5, with 21 bases in between. Germline V lookup: CDR1 SGHNT, CDR2 YENEEA. As DNA, the CDR3 is TGTGCCAGCAGCTTACCGCCTCGGGATCCCTTGGATACCGGGGAGCTGTTTTTT. It encodes CASSLPPRDPLDTGELFF.

The chain recombines TRBV7-9 with TRBJ2-7; D may be TRBD1 (7 bases). V lost 4 bases to trimming and J lost 9 bases, with 13 bases between them. This CDR3 region has 12 residues. Per the germline V gene, CDR1 is SEHNR and CDR2 is FQNEAQ (reference sequence). The CDR3 DNA reads TGTGCCAGCAGCTCTAACAGGGGAGGGCAGTACTTC. Translation: CASSSNRGGQYF.

V and J are TRBV2 and TRBJ1-1, with a possible D match to TRBD1 (6 bases). Trimming left V 6 bases short and J 1 base short, with 12 bases between. The CDR3 covers 14 residues. The germline gives CDR1 SNHLY, CDR2 FYNNEI. CDR3: CASRQGLGNTEAFF. The CDR3 nucleotides are TGTGCCAGCAGACAGGGTTTGGGGAACACTGAAGCTTTCTTT. Filled out from reference TRBV2 and TRBJ1-1, the complete variable domain reads EPEVTQTPSHQVTQMGQEVILRCVPISNHLYFYWYRQILGQKVEFLVSFYNNEISEKSEIFDDQFSVERPDGSNFTLKIRSTKLEDSAMYFCASRQGLGNTEAFFGQGTRLTVV.

The rearrangement links TRBV11-2 to TRBJ2-1; D not resolved. This CDR3 has 12 residues. CDR1 and CDR2 from the germline V gene are SGHAT and FQNNGV. The germline V and J ends were trimmed by 1 base and 7 bases, with 5 bases remaining between them. The CDR3 DNA reads TGTGCCAGCAGCTTAGCTTTTAATGAGCAGTTCTTC. Translated: CASSLAFNEQFF.

To note about this clone: This sample also contains other DNA sequences that code for the same CDR3. The chain joins TRBV4-1 to TRBJ2-7; a weak D match, TRBD2 (5 bases). Germline V lookup: CDR1 MGHRA, CDR2 YSYEKL. The CDR3 is 13 residues long. V was clipped by 1 base and J by 1 base, with 5 bases between them. The CDR3: CASSQGGSYEQYF. CDR3 bases: TGCGCCAGCAGCCAAGGCGGGTCCTACGAGCAGTACTTC.

The chain combines TRBV7-6 with TRBJ1-2; D call uncertain. The CDR3 length is 13 residues. The V end lost 1 base, the J end lost 8 bases, and 11 bases lay between the germline ends. Germline lookup yields CDR1 SGHVS and CDR2 FNYEAQ. CDR3 DNA: TGTGCCAGCAGCTTAGGGCCTGCCAAGGGCTACACCTTC. It codes for CASSLGPAKGYTF.

J is TRBJ2-2 and V is TRBV5-4; a possible D gene is TRBD1 (7 bases). Germline V CDR1 and CDR2: SGHNT, YYREEE (reference sequence). The V end was cut by 4 bases, the J end by 4 bases, with 17 bases between. CDR3 length equals 16 residues. CDR3 nucleotide sequence: TGTGCCAGCAGCCGCGGGACAGCCGACTTCACCGGGGAGCTGTTTTTT. Translated: CASSRGTADFTGELFF.

J is TRBJ1-1 and V is TRBV9, with 7 bases matching TRBD1. The J segment lost 1 base and the V segment lost 6 bases, leaving 6 bases of the junction unmatched. This CDR3 contains 14 residues. Per germline, CDR1 SGDLS and CDR2 YYNGEE. The CDR3 nucleotides read TGTGCCAGCAACAGGGGACCGTCGAACACTGAAGCTTTCTTT. Translation: CASNRGPSNTEAFF.

This chain links TRBV24-1 with TRBJ2-3; D unclear. Germline assignment: CDR1 KGHDR and CDR2 SFDVKD. The CDR3 spans 14 residues. Between the trimmed V and J ends, which lost 4 bases and 3 bases, there was a span of 10 bases. CDR3 coding DNA: TGTGCCACCAGTGACCCTTCTACTACAGATACGCAGTATTTT. It encodes CATSDPSTTDTQYF.

This chain joins TRBV9 and TRBJ2-7; 14 nucleotides line up with TRBD2. The CDR3 length is 14 residues. CDR1 SGDLS and CDR2 YYNGEE come from the germline V gene. Germline trimming cut 2 bases from V and 6 bases from J; bases unmatched to any gene: 1. CDR3 sequence reads: CASSVTSGGAEQYF. Written as DNA, the CDR3 is TGTGCCAGCAGCGTGACTAGCGGGGGGGCCGAGCAGTACTTC.

This clone came up once. The V call is TRBV7-2, the J call TRBJ2-1; no reliable D call. Germline CDR1 SGHTA, CDR2 FQGNSA. The CDR3 contains 13 residues. V shed 1 base and J shed 6 bases, with 7 bases lying between them. CDR3 DNA sequence: TGTGCCAGCAGCTTAGTCAGGTCCAATGAGCAGTTCTTC. Its protein product is CASSLVRSNEQFF.

This chain links TRBV11-2 with TRBJ1-2; D remains unclear. The length of the CDR3 is 13 residues. Trimming left V 5 bases short and J 1 base short, with 8 bases between. Germline V lookup: CDR1 SGHAT, CDR2 FQNNGV. The DNA of the CDR3 is TGTGCCAGCAGCCTAAGTTTTAACTATGGCTACACCTTC. It specifies CASSLSFNYGYTF.

The genes are TRBV5-1 and TRBJ2-3, with no clear D. Germline V gene lookup returns CDR1 SGHRS and CDR2 YFSETQ. V lost 2 bases and J lost 0, with 10 bases in between. This CDR3 region has 15 residues. The DNA of the CDR3 is TGCGCCAGCAGCTTTAGCACCTCTAGCACAGATACGCAGTATTTT. It yields the protein CASSFSTSSTDTQYF.

The V and J genes are TRBV4-2 and TRBJ2-2, with D possibly matching TRBD1 (5 bases). The germline CDR1 and CDR2 sequences are LGHNA and YNFKEQ. CDR3 length: 20 residues. V lost 0 bases to trimming and J lost 4 bases, with 24 bases between them. This chain's CDR3 is CASSQESPPGHGSSTGELFF. In DNA, the CDR3 is TGTGCCAGCAGCCAAGAATCCCCACCCGGACATGGTTCGAGCACCGGGGAGCTGTTTTTT.

The V and J genes are TRBV29-1 and TRBJ2-5; TRBD1 aligns across 9 bases. CDR1 SQVTM and CDR2 ANQGSEA come from the germline V gene. J lost 2 bases, V lost 6 bases, and 4 bases had no gene match. The CDR3 totals 13 residues. As DNA, the CDR3 is TGCAGCGTCGGGACAGGGTTGCAAGAGACCCAGTACTTC. Encoded protein: CSVGTGLQETQYF.

Notes on this clone: At the DNA level, this CDR3 is encoded by other sequences in the same sample as well. The chain employs TRBV7-3 and TRBJ2-3; D is ambiguous. Between the trimmed V and J ends, which lost 5 bases and 4 bases, there was a span of 10 bases. This CDR3 contains 13 residues. CDR1 is SGHTA and CDR2 is FQGTGA in the germline V gene. The CDR3 region is CASSPTGADTQYF. DNA for the CDR3: TGTGCCAGCAGCCCCACGGGTGCAGATACGCAGTATTTT.

A single count supports this clone. This chain connects TRBV24-1 to TRBJ2-3; TRBD1 aligns across 9 bases. Germline V gene lookup returns CDR1 KGHDR and CDR2 SFDVKD. The CDR3 spans 15 residues. The V and J ends lost 1 base and 8 bases, in that order; junction bases with no gene match: 6. The CDR3 nucleotides are TGTGCCACCAGTGATTTTACAGGGGGCTGGGGTACGCAGTATTTT. Residues: CATSDFTGGWGTQYF.

The chain has TRBV5-1 and TRBJ1-2; D not certain. The V end was cut by 1 base, the J end by 1 base, with 5 bases between. CDR1 and CDR2 from the germline V gene are SGHRS and YFSETQ. This CDR3 is 13 amino acids long. CDR3 DNA sequence: TGCGCCAGCAGCTTGCAGGATAACTATGGCTACACCTTC. Translating it yields CASSLQDNYGYTF.

This chain links TRBV18 with TRBJ2-3; 9 positions agree with TRBD2. This CDR3 region has 15 residues. Germline-derived CDR1 and CDR2 are KGHSH and LQKENI. The junction had 4 bases not matched to a gene; V was cut back by 5 bases and J by 1 base. CDR3 region: CASSNRLAGTDTQYF. The CDR3 bases are TGTGCCAGCTCAAACAGACTAGCGGGCACAGATACGCAGTATTTT.

The V and J genes are TRBV19 and TRBJ1-2, with D possibly matching TRBD1 (6 bases). Trimming cost V 5 bases and J 5 bases, with 18 bases left between them. CDR1 and CDR2 from the germline V gene are LNHDA and SQIVND (reference sequence). There are 15 residues in the CDR3. CDR3 residues: CASSASRDTLYGYTF. The CDR3 region has the DNA TGTGCCAGTAGTGCCTCCCGGGACACCTTGTATGGCTACACCTTC.

This clone was recorded once. The CDR3 spells CASRTGEDYGYTF. The CDR3 region has the DNA TGTGCCAGCAGGACAGGGGAGGACTATGGCTACACCTTC. The rearrangement links TRBV2 to TRBJ1-2; TRBD1 agrees at 8 bases. Per germline, CDR1 SNHLY and CDR2 FYNNEI. With 6 bases clipped from V and 3 bases from J, the junction kept 3 bases outside the gene matches. The CDR3 is 13 residues long. Full variable domain (remainder filled in from reference TRBV2 and TRBJ1-2): EPEVTQTPSHQVTQMGQEVILRCVPISNHLYFYWYRQILGQKVEFLVSFYNNEISEKSEIFDDQFSVERPDGSNFTLKIRSTKLEDSAMYFCASRTGEDYGYTFGSGTRLTVV.

This rearrangement joins TRBV29-1 to TRBJ1-3; D may be TRBD1 (6 bases). Between the trimmed V and J ends, which lost 6 bases and 2 bases, there was a span of 17 bases. The CDR3 totals 15 residues. Looked up from germline, CDR1 is SQVTM and CDR2 is ANQGSEA. The CDR3 protein is CSVRGERGPGNTIYF. DNA of the CDR3: TGCAGCGTACGCGGTGAGCGGGGGCCTGGAAACACCATATATTTT.